Each of the 23 T cell receptor beta chains below was sequenced from the same sample in a study of long-term antiretroviral therapy in people with HIV. Survey-level immunoSEQ v3.0 assays were run. Repertoires were generated with immunoSEQ multiplex PCR, while TCRdb's copy carries only in-frame clones and drops some. The data contain 15,000 or so clones, 70% to 90% of them singletons. The sequenced sample was unsorted PBMCs, obtained 0.7 years before starting antiretroviral therapy. Every receptor here comes from a man aged 45-60 years with HIV.

CDR3 in amino acids: CASSQTGAPPEKLFF. In nucleotides, the CDR3 is TGCGCCAGCAGCCAAACCGGGGCCCCGCCCGAAAAACTGTTTTTT. The chain recombines TRBV4-3 with TRBJ1-4, with TRBD1 as a possible D gene (5 bases). V was pared by 2 bases and J by 8 bases, with 15 bases between. Germline lookup yields CDR1 LGHNA and CDR2 YSLEER. The CDR3 contains 15 residues.

The chain combines TRBV5-6 with TRBJ1-2; TRBD1 aligns across 11 bases. The trim removed 4 bases at V and 5 bases at J, leaving 7 bases unmatched. This CDR3 has 15 residues. The germline V gene has CDR1 SGHDT and CDR2 YYEEEE. CDR3 nucleotide sequence: TGTGCCAGCAGCCCGGGACAGGGGGAATCGTATGGCTACACCTTC. It yields the protein CASSPGQGESYGYTF. The full variable domain, with the rest looked up from reference TRBV5-6 and TRBJ1-2, is DAGVTQSPTHLIKTRGQQVTLRCSPKSGHDTVSWYQQALGQGPQFIFQYYEEEERQRGNFPDRFSGHQFPNYSSELNVNALLLGDSALYLCASSPGQGESYGYTFGSGTRLTVV.

The rearrangement uses TRBV7-9 and TRBJ2-3; 11 nucleotides align to TRBD2. Germline lookup yields CDR1 SEHNR and CDR2 FQNEAQ (reference sequence). There are 16 residues in the CDR3. V lost 4 bases and J lost 6; bases outside the gene matches: 9. The CDR3 loop reads CASSSGLAGNRDTQYF. CDR3 nucleotides: TGTGCCAGCAGCTCAGGACTAGCGGGCAATCGGGATACGCAGTATTTT. Drawing the rest from reference TRBV7-9 and TRBJ2-3, the complete variable domain is DTGVSQNPRHKITKRGQNVTFRCDPISEHNRLYWYRQTLGQGPEFLTYFQNEAQLEKSRLLSDRFSAERPKGSFSTLEIQRTEQGDSAMYLCASSSGLAGNRDTQYFGPGTRLTVL.

The CDR3 bases are TGTGCCAGCAGACCTTACCGGGACAGGAATCAGCCCCAGCATTTT. Its protein is CASRPYRDRNQPQHF. J is TRBJ1-5 and V is TRBV6-5, with 8 bases that match TRBD1. The CDR3 is made up of 15 amino acids. With V trimmed by 6 bases and J by 4 bases, 8 bases remained unmatched. Germline CDR1 is MNHEY and CDR2 is SVGAGI.

The chain links TRBV5-1 to TRBJ2-7, with 7 bases identical to TRBD1. The V gene's germline CDR1 is SGHRS and CDR2 YFSETQ. V was clipped by 3 bases and J by 5 bases; unmatched bases: 5. The CDR3 extends over 13 amino acids. The CDR3 loop reads CASSSQTGNEQYF. CDR3 DNA: TGCGCCAGCAGCTCCCAGACAGGGAACGAGCAGTACTTC.

This chain uses TRBV27 with TRBJ1-5; D ambiguous. This CDR3 comprises 13 residues. The germline V gene has CDR1 MNHEY and CDR2 SMNVEV (reference sequence). The V gene lost 3 bases and the J gene lost 7 bases, with 10 bases spanning the gap. In nucleotides, the CDR3 is TGTGCCAGCAGTTTTAGTAAATGGCAGCCCCAGCATTTT. This encodes CASSFSKWQPQHF.

The V gene is TRBV6-1, the J gene TRBJ2-2, with no clear D. The CDR3 sequence is 14 residues long. CDR1 MNHNS and CDR2 SASEGT come from the germline V gene. Trimming removed 6 bases from V and 2 bases from J, with 10 bases in between. As DNA, the CDR3 is TGTGCCAGCAGCGAAAGAAGAAACACCGGGGAGCTGTTTTTT. It codes for CASSERRNTGELFF.

This chain links TRBV20-1 with TRBJ1-2; D call uncertain. The CDR3 covers 11 residues. Germline V gives CDR1 DFQATT, CDR2 SNEGSKA (reference sequence). Deletions cut 0 bases from V and 8 bases from J, with 7 bases between. CDR3 sequence: CSARDRGGYTF. CDR3 DNA: TGCAGTGCTAGAGATCGAGGAGGCTACACCTTC.

This chain connects TRBV2 to TRBJ1-2; D not certain. Germline V gives CDR1 SNHLY, CDR2 FYNNEI. The length of the CDR3 is 11 residues. V was pared by 5 bases and J by 7 bases, with 8 bases between. This chain's CDR3 is CASSLSSGYTF. As DNA, the CDR3 is TGTGCCAGCAGTCTATCATCTGGCTACACCTTC. Full variable domain (outside the CDR3, taken from reference TRBV2 and TRBJ1-2): EPEVTQTPSHQVTQMGQEVILRCVPISNHLYFYWYRQILGQKVEFLVSFYNNEISEKSEIFDDQFSVERPDGSNFTLKIRSTKLEDSAMYFCASSLSSGYTFGSGTRLTVV.

V usage is TRBV30 and J usage is TRBJ1-5; D gene ambiguous. This CDR3 has 14 residues. Trimming removed 4 bases at V and 4 bases at J, with 14 bases between. CDR1 GTSNPN and CDR2 SVGIG come from the germline V gene (reference sequence). CDR3 sequence (DNA): TGTGCCTGGAATCCGGGAAATCCTAATCAGCCCCAGCATTTT. It yields the protein CAWNPGNPNQPQHF.

The V and J genes are TRBV5-1 and TRBJ2-5; D is undetermined. Trimming removed 0 bases at V and 4 bases at J, with 10 bases between. Germline assignment: CDR1 SGHRS and CDR2 YFSETQ. This CDR3 is 14 amino acids long. CDR3 in DNA: TGCGCCAGCAGCTTGGCCGTAAACGGAGAGACCCAGTACTTC. It encodes CASSLAVNGETQYF.

This clone ranks as medium-sized. V usage is TRBV6-5 and J usage is TRBJ2-5; 8 nucleotides line up with TRBD1. Unmatched junction bases numbered 12, after V lost 7 bases and J lost 5 bases. The germline V gene has CDR1 MNHEY and CDR2 SVGAGI. This CDR3 has 15 residues. CDR3 DNA: TGTGCCAGCAAACTGGGGACAGGTTCAGGGGAGACCCAGTACTTC. Translated: CASKLGTGSGETQYF.

The chain uses TRBV2 and TRBJ1-1; no definite D call. The CDR3 length is 14 residues. Germline V gene lookup returns CDR1 SNHLY and CDR2 FYNNEI. The germline V and J ends were trimmed by 8 bases and 1 base, with 14 bases remaining between them. The CDR3 DNA reads TGTGCCAGCCGGCCCGTGCGGGGGAACACTGAAGCTTTCTTT. Translation: CASRPVRGNTEAFF.

V gene TRBV18 combines with J gene TRBJ2-7; weak D call: TRBD2 (6 bases). Trimming stripped 5 bases from V and 2 bases from J, with 10 bases between. CDR1 is KGHSH and CDR2 is LQKENI in the germline V gene. This CDR3 has 13 amino acids. The CDR3: CASSARGTYEQYF. Here the CDR3 DNA reads TGTGCCAGCTCAGCACGGGGGACCTACGAGCAGTACTTC.

The chain has TRBV9 and TRBJ1-2; D is unclear. Trimming shortened V by 0 bases and J by 0 bases, and 3 bases separated the two germline ends. The germline V gene has CDR1 SGDLS and CDR2 YYNGEE. This CDR3 region has 13 residues. CDR3 DNA: TGTGCCAGCAGCGTAGTTACTAACTATGGCTACACCTTC. Amino acid sequence: CASSVVTNYGYTF.

The rearrangement joins TRBV4-2 to TRBJ2-1; 9 bases line up with TRBD2. V gave up 0 bases and J gave up 12 bases; unmatched junction bases: 9. CDR1 is LGHNA, CDR2 YNFKEQ, per germline. This CDR3 is 15 amino acids long. CDR3 DNA: TGTGCCAGCAGCCAAGAATGGCTAGCGGGATTTGGGCAGTTCTTC. It specifies CASSQEWLAGFGQFF.

The J gene is TRBJ1-1, the V gene TRBV6-1, with D perhaps matching TRBD1 (5 bases). Germline V gene lookup returns CDR1 MNHNS and CDR2 SASEGT. There are 13 residues in the CDR3. V was pared by 2 bases and J by 5 bases, with 9 bases between. The CDR3 region is CASSEQGITEAFF. As DNA, the CDR3 is TGTGCCAGCAGTGAACAGGGTATAACTGAAGCTTTCTTT.

The chain combines TRBV6-5 with TRBJ1-5, with D hard to call. Germline CDR1 is MNHEY and CDR2 is SVGAGI. V lost 0 bases and J lost 6, with 6 bases in between. CDR3 length: 13 amino acids. In DNA form, the CDR3 reads TGTGCCAGCAGTTACTCTTCAGGTCAGCCCCAGCATTTT. Protein: CASSYSSGQPQHF.

The J gene is TRBJ1-1, the V gene TRBV28, with unresolved D. The V gene lost 4 bases and the J gene lost 3 bases, with 6 bases spanning the gap. The CDR3 sequence is 12 residues long. The germline gives CDR1 MDHEN, CDR2 SYDVKM. CDR3 sequence (DNA): TGTGCCAGCAGTTGGACCGACACTGAAGCTTTCTTT. Its protein product is CASSWTDTEAFF.

The chain couples TRBV4-3 to TRBJ2-7; TRBD1 aligns across 10 bases. With 2 bases clipped from V and 1 base from J, the junction kept 8 bases outside the gene matches. The V gene's germline CDR1 is LGHNA and CDR2 YSLEER. CDR3 length equals 17 residues. For the CDR3, the DNA is TGCGCCAGCAGCCAATTTTCCGGGACAGGGGAGTCCTACGAGCAGTACTTC. Protein product: CASSQFSGTGESYEQYF.

This chain uses TRBV5-1 with TRBJ2-1; a weak D match, TRBD2 (5 bases). Trimming left V 2 bases short and J 5 bases short, with 11 bases between. This CDR3 has 14 residues. CDR1 is SGHRS, CDR2 YFSETQ, per germline. CDR3 bases: TGCGCCAGCAGCTTCTACAGCGGTGACAATGAGCAGTTCTTC. Translated, it gives CASSFYSGDNEQFF.

This chain connects TRBV10-3 to TRBJ2-5, with 12 bases lining up with TRBD2. The CDR3 length is 14 residues. Germline V CDR1 and CDR2: ENHRY, SYGVKD. V lost 5 bases to trimming and J lost 4 bases; unmatched junction nucleotides: 2. The CDR3 DNA reads TGTGCCATCAGTTCGACTAGCGGGGGAGAGACCCAGTACTTC. Amino acids: CAISSTSGGETQYF.

V usage is TRBV4-2 and J usage is TRBJ1-1; D remains unclear. Germline CDR1 reads LGHNA; CDR2 reads YNFKEQ. V lost 1 base to trimming and J lost 13 bases, with 19 bases between them. This CDR3 contains 14 residues. The CDR3 nucleotides read TGTGCCAGCAGCCAAGCCGGGCCCCTTTCCAAGGTTTTCTTT. Translating it yields CASSQAGPLSKVFF.